This T cell receptor beta chain came from a study of tumor and adjacent non-tumor tissue in lung cancer. This sample's RNA came from whole unsorted tissue. Comments on this clonotype: A much larger clone sits a single nucleotide away, making a read error possible.

Three rounds of nested PCR, following a modified ARM-PCR protocol, produced the TCRbeta library. TCRdb called the multiplex PCR reads again in MiXCR, with one record for every CDR3 protein. The table shows 120,000 or so distinct CDR3 sequences, with approximately 84% occurring only once. The CDR3 consists of 14 residues. Germline V lookup: CDR1 MDHEN, CDR2 SYDVKM. V was clipped by 4 bases and J by 4 bases; unmatched bases: 6. Material: lung tumor tissue. The clonotype originates from a man aged 65-85 years with non-small cell lung cancer. The chain links TRBV28 to TRBJ1-2; TRBD1 matches at 7 bases. The chain's CDR3 is CASSSTGATYGYTF. The CDR3 nucleotides read TGTGCCAGCAGTTCAACAGGGGCAACCTATGGCTACACCTTC.